A selection of T cell receptor beta chains follows, all from one sample in a study of shared clonotypes between healthy human individuals. TCRdb's table, derived via immunoSEQ multiplex PCR, lists solely in-frame clones and lacks some. The sample yields about 1 million clones, about 76% seen once. Input material: memory CD4+ T cells sorted from blood. These receptor sequences come from a man aged 18 to 30 in good health. Each CDR3 is given with its conserved first and last residue.

>TRBV6-5|TRBJ1-5
CASSSTYTDQPQHF
>TRBV27|TRBJ1-6
CASSSGYNSPLHF
>TRBV21-1|TRBJ1-1
CASCFRVPINTEAFF
>TRBV19|TRBJ1-3
CASISTFSGNTIYF
>TRBV7-9|TRBJ1-1
CASSMRTGGNTEAFF
>TRBV5-1|TRBJ1-6
CASSSGRGDSNSPLHF
>TRBV5-6|TRBJ1-3
CASSLAGHNGNTIYF
>TRBV18|TRBJ2-1
CASSLGLAGISEQFF
>TRBV19|TRBJ2-1
CASSIGDSSYNEQFF
>TRBV2|TRBJ1-4
CASSTDRSANEKLFF
>TRBV6-1|TRBJ2-2
CASSGRTGNTGELFF
>TRBV6-1|TRBJ2-1
CASSEATLRGEDEQFF
>TRBV7-9|TRBJ1-3
CASRGQGAGNTIYF
>TRBV5-1|TRBJ2-7
CASSLDGSSSYEQYF
>TRBV30|TRBJ2-3
CAFLAASTDTQYF
>TRBV28|TRBJ2-3
CATGAGGGRGTDTQYF
>TRBV6-6|TRBJ1-3
CASSYSTSSGNTIYF
>TRBV6-1|TRBJ2-5
CASSVWARETQYF
>TRBV5-5|TRBJ1-1
CASSLAGQAFF
>TRBV5-1|TRBJ2-7
CASSLEGTGGSEQYF
>TRBV4-1|TRBJ1-1
CASTIGQSNLNTEAFF
>TRBV19|TRBJ1-2
CASSSRWVYGYTF
>TRBV9|TRBJ2-7
CASSVGAGGTYEQYF
>TRBV28|TRBJ1-6
CASSPGNRGRGSPLHF
>TRBV7-2|TRBJ2-5
CASSLSAGDYQETQYF
>TRBV6-1|TRBJ1-6
CASSGMPSSYNSPLHF
>TRBV7-2|TRBJ2-1
CASSPGLAGGAYNEQFF
>TRBV5-4|TRBJ2-2
CASSLEGGPFGELFF
>TRBV19|TRBJ2-2
CASSIVGSEAGELFF
>TRBV10-3|TRBJ2-7
CAISPGPYEQYF
>TRBV4-1|TRBJ1-6
CASSQDLGRLWTGQNSPLHF
>TRBV6-5|TRBJ2-3
CASSRDRVADTQYF
>TRBV29-1|TRBJ2-3
CSVVSGTDTQYF
>TRBV5-4|TRBJ2-7
CASPLAVSSYEQYF
>TRBV7-6|TRBJ2-5
CASSGTSAEETQYF
>TRBV6-1|TRBJ1-5
CASSEKNQPQHF
>TRBV10-3|TRBJ2-7
CAISEVQGGSYEQYF
>TRBV5-1|TRBJ1-1
CASSNGQGTTLNTEAFF
>TRBV7-8|TRBJ1-2
CASTTGYGYTF
>TRBV28|TRBJ2-1
CASMSPSSYNEQFF
>TRBV19|TRBJ1-5
CASISPGSPQHF
>TRBV7-2|TRBJ2-7
CASSLAVTGPQTPYEQYF
>TRBV7-2|TRBJ2-7
CASSLDNSLAAYEQYF
>TRBV5-1|TRBJ1-4
CASSLVAGEAEKLFF
>TRBV2|TRBJ2-3
CASSEEGGVVPYF
>TRBV29-1|TRBJ1-2
CSVWGRTGGAHYGYTF
>TRBV19|TRBJ2-1
CASSIAWAGEDEQFF
>TRBV11-2|TRBJ2-1
CATSRDRGRGSYNEQFF
>TRBV10-1|TRBJ2-1
CASSERGGLGGNEQFF
>TRBV18|TRBJ2-3
CASSQVGSGQGTDTQYF
>TRBV30|TRBJ2-3
CAWSIAGGPTDTQYF
>TRBV19|TRBJ2-7
CASMQGAHSYEQYF
>TRBV18|TRBJ1-4
CASSPQQGLSEKLFF
>TRBV16|TRBJ2-3
CASSLGSTDTQYF
>TRBV6-1|TRBJ1-6
CASSERGQGEKRYNSPLHF
>TRBV7-2|TRBJ2-5
CASSPLRETQYF
>TRBV7-2|TRBJ2-2
CASSLDLAGGPGELFF